This TCR beta chain appears in the sequencing data of a study of cytomegalovirus exposure and HLA in healthy donors. General study points: Reported performance of the classifier showed diagnosis of cytomegalovirus status with high specificity and sensitivity. There were a few CMV-associated chains whose specificity for CMV antigens was confirmed in vitro. The listing of fewer than 200 TCR beta chains classed them as cytomegalovirus-associated.

Repertoires were generated with immunoSEQ multiplex PCR, while TCRdb's copy carries only in-frame clones and drops some. The data contain over 85,000 clones, approximately 88% of them singletons. The CDR3 totals 17 residues. CDR1 and CDR2 (germline): SEHNR, FQNEAQ (reference sequence). Of note for this clone: The antigen remains unidentified. At one boundary the junction diverges from the germline segment, which might be a read error.

The genes are TRBV7-9 and TRBJ2-7; the D gene is possibly TRBD1 (5 bases). The material sequenced was PBMCs. The source of this sequence is a woman aged 25 to 45 in good health and CMV-seropositive. The CDR3 reads CASSLVVGETASHEQYF. The CDR3, as DNA: TGTGCCAGCAGCTTAGTTGTAGGCGAGACAGCCTCCCACGAGCAGTACTTC.